One and the same sample provided the 11 T cell receptor beta chains below, sequenced in a study of a mutant IDH1 vaccine in newly diagnosed glioma. Time point given: week 11, during vaccination. The study gave 300 ug of mutant IDH1 20-mer peptide per vaccine dose, with topical imiquimod. Their cognate antigens are unknown. Sequenced by immunoSEQ multiplex PCR; TCRdb stores in-frame clones only, minus some. The sample consists of about 25,000 clones, less than 85% of them appearing once. The sample in question was peripheral blood mononuclear cells (PBMCs), obtained from a glioma patient whose treatment included an IDH1 peptide vaccine. The receptors originated from a man between 18 and 35 years old with glioma. Some clones in this sample may be carry-over from other donors' samples.

This clone was counted only a few times. The chain uses TRBV7-2 and TRBJ1-1, with D unclear. V lost 5 bases and J lost 5, with 12 bases in between. CDR3 size: 13 residues. From germline, CDR1 is SGHTA and CDR2 FQGNSA. The CDR3 DNA follows: TGTGCCAGCAGCGCACAAGAAGGAACTGAAGCTTTCTTT. This codes for CASSAQEGTEAFF.

This sequence joins TRBV18 and TRBJ1-2; 12 bases fit TRBD1. CDR3 length: 16 residues. Germline V gene lookup returns CDR1 KGHSH and CDR2 LQKENI. V lost 4 bases and J lost 7; bases outside the gene matches: 10. The CDR3 protein is CASSLGTGGASFGYTF. CDR3 bases: TGTGCCAGCTCACTCGGGACAGGGGGCGCGTCTTTTGGCTACACCTTC.

The rearrangement joins TRBV6-1 to TRBJ1-2; D remains unclear. Per germline, CDR1 MNHNS and CDR2 SASEGT. Between the trimmed V and J ends, which lost 7 bases and 3 bases, there was a span of 12 bases. The CDR3 is 13 residues long. CDR3 in amino acids: CASNRQEHYGYTF. The CDR3 DNA sequence: TGTGCCAGCAACCGGCAGGAGCACTATGGCTACACCTTC.

The genes are TRBV9 and TRBJ2-1; D uncertain. Trimming took off 4 bases at V and 7 bases at J, with 9 bases between the two ends. CDR1 is SGDLS, CDR2 YYNGEE, per germline. The CDR3 spans 12 residues. The CDR3 here is CASSPARNEQFF. The CDR3 region has the DNA TGTGCCAGCAGCCCAGCGAGGAATGAGCAGTTCTTC.

The CDR3 loop is CASSLGGVEKLFF. The CDR3 DNA is TGCGCCAGCAGCTTGGGGGGGGTTGAAAAACTGTTTTTT. The chain has TRBV5-1 and TRBJ1-4; possibly TRBD1 for D (5 bases). There are 13 residues in the CDR3. Germline lookup yields CDR1 SGHRS and CDR2 YFSETQ. V was trimmed by 0 bases and J by 7 bases, leaving 7 bases between them. Together with reference TRBV5-1 and TRBJ1-4, the CDR3 gives the full variable domain: KAGVTQTPRYLIKTRGQQVTLSCSPISGHRSVSWYQQTPGQGLQFLFEYFSETQRNKGNFPGRFSGRQFSNSRSEMNVSTLELGDSALYLCASSLGGVEKLFFGSGTQLSVL.

The chain employs TRBV30 and TRBJ2-3, with D perhaps matching TRBD2 (6 bases). The CDR3 is 15 amino acids. Deletions cut 4 bases from V and 8 bases from J, with 22 bases between. The V gene's germline CDR1 is GTSNPN and CDR2 SVGIG (reference sequence). CDR3 amino acids: CAWTRRDRTSITQYF. CDR3 sequence (DNA): TGTGCCTGGACCCGCCGGGACCGAACTAGCATTACGCAGTATTTT. Full variable domain (rest looked up from reference TRBV30 and TRBJ2-3): SQTIHQWPATLVQPVGSPLSLECTVEGTSNPNLYWYRQAAGRGLQLLFYSVGIGQISSEVPQNLSASRPQDRQFILSSKKLLLSDSGFYLCAWTRRDRTSITQYFGPGTRLTVL.

The rearrangement uses TRBV5-1 and TRBJ1-2; TRBD1 might be the D (5 bases). CDR3 length: 16 amino acids. V gave up 1 base and J gave up 5 bases, with 18 bases separating them. Germline V CDR1 and CDR2: SGHRS, YFSETQ. CDR3 coding DNA: TGCGCCAGCAGCTTGTCAGGGCCACAGAGGGCTTATGGCTACACCTTC. Translating it yields CASSLSGPQRAYGYTF.

This sequence joins TRBV28 and TRBJ1-2, with a tentative D call TRBD1 (5 bases). CDR3 length: 15 residues. With 8 bases removed from V and 0 bases from J, the gap between germline ends came to 16 bases. Germline V gives CDR1 MDHEN, CDR2 SYDVKM. The chain's CDR3 is CASHPYQGSNYGYTF. The CDR3 DNA follows: TGTGCCAGCCATCCATACCAGGGCTCTAACTATGGCTACACCTTC.

This clone has a handful of counts. The genes are TRBV18 and TRBJ1-1, with D unclear. Germline CDR1 and CDR2: KGHSH and LQKENI. The CDR3 is 13 amino acids. Trimming pared 1 base from V and 1 base from J, leaving 4 bases between. This CDR3 is CASSPHENTEAFF. The CDR3 coding sequence is TGTGCCAGCTCACCACATGAGAACACTGAAGCTTTCTTT.

This clone was detected only a few times. The chain recombines TRBV12-1 with TRBJ1-1; no check of the table's D call, TRBD1, against the DNA was made. TRBV12-1 is an annotated pseudogene. The CDR3 sequence is 17 residues long. The DNA of the CDR3 is TGTGCCAGCAGCTCCCTTGCGGACCGACAGATGAACACTGAAGCTTTCTTT. It specifies CASSSLADRQMNTEAFF.

The V gene is TRBV5-1, the J gene TRBJ2-7; D gene ambiguous. Trimming left V 4 bases short and J 0 bases short, with 14 bases between. Germline CDR1 reads SGHRS; CDR2 reads YFSETQ. The CDR3 has 15 residues. The CDR3 region is CASSTSTGFSYEQYF. CDR3 in DNA: TGCGCCAGCAGCACCTCGACCGGGTTCTCCTACGAGCAGTACTTC.